The subject of this entry is one T cell receptor (beta chain). Its target is not known. The CDR3 totals 15 residues. From germline, CDR1 is MGHDK and CDR2 SYGVNS. V dropped 1 base and J dropped 2 bases, with 12 bases sitting between them. This sample was included in a study of T cell responses to AZD1222 COVID-19 vaccine. Study at large: Second-dose recipients at about 4 or about 12 weeks were treated as one pooled group.

Whole-study findings and limits: Among AZD1222 vaccinees, only 5 or 6 were seropositive at baseline. Donors in the cohort were predominantly white British and more often female, and clonal diversity was possibly underestimated. As reported, nearly half of all spike-specific TCRs target variant regions that are unmutated.

The table came from immunoSEQ multiplex PCR; TCRdb's copy has only in-frame clones and leaves some out. The table includes approximately 84,000 clones, 75% to 90% detected once. The sequenced sample was peripheral blood, obtained on day 0 of AZD1222 vaccination. V gene TRBV25-1 combines with J gene TRBJ2-7, with D perhaps matching TRBD1 (6 bases). This TCR was sampled from an adult in good health. The CDR3 here is CASSELLGQTYEQYF. In DNA form, the CDR3 reads TGTGCCAGCAGTGAATTATTAGGACAGACCTACGAGCAGTACTTC.